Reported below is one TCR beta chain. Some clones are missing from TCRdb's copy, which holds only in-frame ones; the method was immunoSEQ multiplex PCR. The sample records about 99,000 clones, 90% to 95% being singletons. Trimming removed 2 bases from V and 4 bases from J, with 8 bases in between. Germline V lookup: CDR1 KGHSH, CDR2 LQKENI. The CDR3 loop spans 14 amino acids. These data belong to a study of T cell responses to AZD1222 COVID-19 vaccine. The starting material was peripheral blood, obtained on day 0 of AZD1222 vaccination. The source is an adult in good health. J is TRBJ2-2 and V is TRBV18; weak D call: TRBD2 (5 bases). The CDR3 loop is CASSPLAPTGELFF. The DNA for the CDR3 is TGTGCCAGCTCACCATTAGCGCCCACCGGGGAGCTGTTTTTT. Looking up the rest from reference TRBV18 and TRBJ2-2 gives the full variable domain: NAGVMQNPRHLVRRRGQEARLRCSPMKGHSHVYWYRQLPEEGLKFMVYLQKENIIDESGMPKERFSAEFPKEGPSILRIQQVVRGDSAAYFCASSPLAPTGELFFGEGSRLTVL.